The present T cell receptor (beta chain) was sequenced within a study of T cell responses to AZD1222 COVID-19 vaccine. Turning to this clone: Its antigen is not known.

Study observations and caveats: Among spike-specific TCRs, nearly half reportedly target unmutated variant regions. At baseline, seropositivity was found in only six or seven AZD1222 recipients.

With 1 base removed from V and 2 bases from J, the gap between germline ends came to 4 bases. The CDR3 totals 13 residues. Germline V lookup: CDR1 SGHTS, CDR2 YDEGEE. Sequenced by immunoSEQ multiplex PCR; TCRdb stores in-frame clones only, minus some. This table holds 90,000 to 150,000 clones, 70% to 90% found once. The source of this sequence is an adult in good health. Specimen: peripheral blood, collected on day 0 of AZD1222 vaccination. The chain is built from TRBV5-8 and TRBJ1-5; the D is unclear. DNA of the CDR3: TGTGCCAGCAGCTTGCAGGGCAATCAGCCCCAGCATTTT. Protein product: CASSLQGNQPQHF. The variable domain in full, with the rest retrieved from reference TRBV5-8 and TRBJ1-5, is EAGVTQSPTHLIKTRGQQATLRCSPISGHTSVYWYQQALGLGLQFLLWYDEGEERNRGNFPPRFSGRQFPNYSSELNVNALELEDSALYLCASSLQGNQPQHFGDGTRLSIL.